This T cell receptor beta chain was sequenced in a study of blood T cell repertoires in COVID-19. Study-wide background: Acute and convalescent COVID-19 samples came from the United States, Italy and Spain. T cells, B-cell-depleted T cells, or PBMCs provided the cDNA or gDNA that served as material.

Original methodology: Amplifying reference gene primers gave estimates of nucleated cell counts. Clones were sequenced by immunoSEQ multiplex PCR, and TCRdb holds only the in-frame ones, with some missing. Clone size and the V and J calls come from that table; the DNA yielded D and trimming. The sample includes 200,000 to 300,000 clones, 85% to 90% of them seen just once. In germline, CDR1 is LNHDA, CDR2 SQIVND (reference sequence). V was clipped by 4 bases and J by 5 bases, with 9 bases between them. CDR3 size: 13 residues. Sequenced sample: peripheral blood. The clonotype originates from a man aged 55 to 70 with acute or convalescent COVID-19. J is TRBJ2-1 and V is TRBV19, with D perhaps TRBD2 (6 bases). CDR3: CASSTGGDNEQFF. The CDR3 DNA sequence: TGTGCCAGTAGTACGGGCGGGGACAATGAGCAGTTCTTC.